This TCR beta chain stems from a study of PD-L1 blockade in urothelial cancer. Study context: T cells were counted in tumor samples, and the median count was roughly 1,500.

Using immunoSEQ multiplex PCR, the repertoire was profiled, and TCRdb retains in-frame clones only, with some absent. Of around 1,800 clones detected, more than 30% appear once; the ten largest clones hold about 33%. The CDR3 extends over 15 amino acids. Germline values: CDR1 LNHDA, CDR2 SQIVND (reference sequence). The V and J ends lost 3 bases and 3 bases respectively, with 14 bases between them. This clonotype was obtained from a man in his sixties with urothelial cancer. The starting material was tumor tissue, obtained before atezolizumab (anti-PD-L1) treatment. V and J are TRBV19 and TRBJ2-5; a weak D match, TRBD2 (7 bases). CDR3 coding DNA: TGTGCCAGTAGTATTTCGAGGGGGACTAAAGAGACCCAGTACTTC. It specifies CASSISRGTKETQYF.